This T cell receptor beta chain was retrieved from a study of beta chain features in type 1 diabetes. Study-wide points: In cDNA sequencing, cells with high TCR expression could be over-represented. Shorter TCRB CDR3s, moderately but significantly so, were found in Type 1 diabetes patients in all four CD4+ subsets.

Germline V CDR1 and CDR2: SGDLS, YYNGEE. This CDR3 is built from 15 residues. With 0 bases clipped from V and 2 bases from J, the junction kept 3 bases outside the gene matches. Concerning this clone: As yet, its antigen is unknown.

Every isolated RNA sample was fully reverse transcribed, so sequencing captured expressed TCRB transcripts. The assay was immunoSEQ multiplex PCR, and TCRdb's table has in-frame clones only and misses some. This sample yields around 650,000 clones, of which 9.5% to 15% are seen a single time; 0.095% to 0.15% belongs to the top ten. The J gene is TRBJ2-3, the V gene TRBV9; 7 bases fit TRBD2. The sample consisted of naive CD4+ T cells from blood. This TCR was sampled from a man younger than 45 with type 1 diabetes. CDR3 loop: CASSVGAGDTDTQYF. The CDR3 DNA reads TGTGCCAGCAGCGTAGGTGCGGGGGACACAGATACGCAGTATTTT.